The next 32 T cell receptor beta chains were all read from a single sample in a study of blood T cell repertoires in COVID-19. Sequencing used immunoSEQ multiplex PCR; TCRdb keeps in-frame clones, though not all of them. The sample lists some 200,000 clones, 75% to 85% seen once, with roughly 5.1% in the top ten. The sequenced sample consisted of peripheral blood. All receptors come from a woman in her sixties or seventies with COVID-19, enrolled during active disease.

V and J are TRBV3-1 (or the pseudogene TRBV3-2) and TRBJ1-1; no clear D gene. Germline V gives CDR1 LGHDT, CDR2 YNNKEL (reference sequence). The CDR3 runs 14 residues. V was clipped by 2 bases and J by 4 bases, with 11 bases between them. CDR3 nucleotides: TGTGCCAGCAGCCAACTGCGGGGTGTCACTGAAGCTTTCTTT. Protein sequence: CASSQLRGVTEAFF.

The CDR3, as DNA: TGTGCCAGCTCACATTTCCGGGACAGTGATTCACCCCTCCACTTT. Amino acids: CASSHFRDSDSPLHF. J is TRBJ1-6 and V is TRBV18, with 7 bases aligning to TRBD1. CDR3 length: 15 residues. CDR1 is KGHSH and CDR2 is LQKENI in the germline V gene. Trimming at V came to 4 bases and at J to 8 bases, leaving 8 bases not matched to a gene.

The CDR3 spells CASSIMGGEETQYF. In DNA form, the CDR3 reads TGCGCCAGCAGCATCATGGGAGGGGAAGAGACCCAGTACTTC. The V gene is TRBV5-1, the J gene TRBJ2-5, with 7 bases that match TRBD2. V was clipped by 4 bases and J by 3 bases; unmatched bases: 6. The CDR3 is made up of 14 amino acids. From germline, CDR1 is SGHRS and CDR2 YFSETQ.

The chain uses TRBV30 and TRBJ1-3, with 7 bases aligning to TRBD1. With V trimmed by 4 bases and J by 0 bases, 12 bases remained unmatched. Germline assignment: CDR1 GTSNPN and CDR2 SVGIG (reference sequence). The CDR3 extends over 17 amino acids. CDR3 region: CAWTDRDLDHSGNTIYF. The CDR3 region has the DNA TGTGCCTGGACCGACAGGGACCTAGACCACTCTGGAAACACCATATATTTT.

V usage is TRBV6-2 or TRBV6-3 and J usage is TRBJ2-2, with 14 bases identical to TRBD2. The V gene end was trimmed by 0 bases and the J gene end by 5 bases; junction bases not matched to a gene: 8. Germline assignment: CDR1 MNHEY and CDR2 SVGEGT. The CDR3 has 19 residues. In nucleotides, the CDR3 is TGTGCCAGCAGTTACTCGGAGACTAGCGGGAGGGATCCTACCGGGGAGCTGTTTTTT. Translated: CASSYSETSGRDPTGELFF.

This chain links TRBV14 with TRBJ1-1, with D possibly matching TRBD1 (5 bases). V dropped 4 bases and J dropped 0 bases, with 15 bases sitting between them. This CDR3 region has 16 residues. Germline CDR1 is SGHDN and CDR2 is FVKESK. This CDR3 reads CASSLWTRTLNTEAFF. The CDR3 DNA follows: TGTGCCAGCAGCCTCTGGACAAGAACTTTGAACACTGAAGCTTTCTTT.

The chain combines TRBV7-9 with TRBJ1-1; D unresolved. Germline V gene sequence: CDR1 SEHNR, CDR2 FQNEAQ (reference sequence). The V gene lost 5 bases and the J gene lost 2 bases, with 15 bases spanning the gap. The CDR3 is 15 residues long. CDR3 nucleotide sequence: TGTGCCAGCAGCCCCTTTCGCGGTATAAACACTGAAGCTTTCTTT. As protein: CASSPFRGINTEAFF.

The chain recombines TRBV7-8 with TRBJ2-1; 10 bases are a match to TRBD1. V lost 3 bases and J lost 8; bases outside the gene matches: 7. Per the germline V gene, CDR1 is SGHVS and CDR2 is FQNEAQ. CDR3 length: 15 residues. In nucleotides, the CDR3 is TGTGCCAGCAGCTTTCCGGGACAGGGGATTCATGAGCAGTTCTTC. This sequence encodes CASSFPGQGIHEQFF. Full variable domain (rest looked up from reference TRBV7-8 and TRBJ2-1): GAGVSQSPRYKVAKRGQDVALRCDPISGHVSLFWYQQALGQGPEFLTYFQNEAQLDKSGLPSDRFFAERPEGSVSTLKIQRTQQEDSAVYLCASSFPGQGIHEQFFGPGTRLTVL.

This clone was seen just once. The chain uses TRBV7-2 and TRBJ2-5; D remains ambiguous. The CDR3 sequence is 16 residues long. The germline V gene has CDR1 SGHTA and CDR2 FQGNSA. The V and J ends lost 2 bases and 1 base respectively, with 14 bases between them. CDR3 in DNA: TGTGCCAGCAGCTTATCTTGGGCTCCCGGCCAAGAGACCCAGTACTTC. It yields the protein CASSLSWAPGQETQYF.

V gene TRBV7-8 combines with J gene TRBJ1-5; 11 nucleotides agree with TRBD1. Germline-derived CDR1 and CDR2 are SGHVS and FQNEAQ. The CDR3 spans 16 residues. The V segment lost 5 bases and the J segment 3 bases; nucleotides outside the gene matches: 6. CDR3 sequence (DNA): TGTGCCAGCAGCCCCGGGGACAGGGGGTCCAATCAGCCCCAGCATTTT. It is translated as CASSPGDRGSNQPQHF.

V gene TRBV19 combines with J gene TRBJ1-2, with 9 nucleotides matching TRBD1. This CDR3 is built from 15 residues. The germline V gene encodes CDR1 LNHDA and CDR2 SQIVND (reference sequence). J was trimmed by 5 bases and V by 7 bases; bases with no gene match: 11. The CDR3 DNA is TGTGCCAGTAATCACAGGGGGCTTAATCGTTATGGCTACACCTTC. Translation gives CASNHRGLNRYGYTF.

J is TRBJ1-1 and V is TRBV1. TRBV1 is termed a pseudogene. The length of the CDR3 is 15 residues. Here the CDR3 DNA reads TGCACCAGCAGCCAAGACGGCGACCAAGCGACTGAAGCTTTCTTT. Amino acid sequence: CTSSQDGDQATEAFF.

This sequence joins TRBV14 and TRBJ2-3, with D hard to call. This CDR3 is built from 14 residues. CDR1 SGHDN and CDR2 FVKESK come from the germline V gene. The V and J ends lost 4 bases and 1 base respectively, with 9 bases between them. The CDR3 region is CASSRIRGTDTQYF. The CDR3 DNA reads TGTGCCAGCAGCCGTATCCGAGGCACAGATACGCAGTATTTT.

Only a few counts were recorded for this clone. The chain combines TRBV28 with TRBJ1-2, with 10 bases matching TRBD1. The CDR3 extends over 16 amino acids. CDR1 is MDHEN and CDR2 is SYDVKM in the germline V gene. The junction had 9 bases not matched to a gene; V was cut back by 6 bases and J by 2 bases. DNA for the CDR3: TGTGCCAGCAGCCGTCCCCGACAGGGGGCCAACTATGGCTACACCTTC. This encodes CASSRPRQGANYGYTF.

The V and J genes are TRBV10-2 and TRBJ1-2; D uncertain. V gave up 0 bases and J gave up 12 bases, with 14 bases separating them. CDR1 and CDR2 from the germline V gene are WSHSY and SAAADI. This CDR3 is built from 13 residues. CDR3 nucleotides: TGCGCCAGCAGTGAGTCGATCGTCTTTCAGAACACCTTC. Amino acid sequence: CASSESIVFQNTF.

The chain uses TRBV4-1 and TRBJ2-5; D remains unclear. The germline V gene has CDR1 MGHRA and CDR2 YSYEKL. V gave up 1 base and J gave up 5 bases, with 5 bases separating them. The CDR3 consists of 12 residues. The CDR3 DNA sequence: TGCGCCAGCAGCCAAGCCTTCGAGACCCAGTACTTC. This encodes CASSQAFETQYF.

This clone has only one observation. The rearrangement uses TRBV28 and TRBJ1-3; 12 nucleotides align to TRBD1. CDR3 length: 18 amino acids. CDR1 and CDR2 (germline): MDHEN, SYDVKM. Unmatched junction bases numbered 5, after V lost 2 bases and J lost 0 bases. The CDR3 nucleotides are TGTGCCAGCAGTTTACCCGGGACAGGGGGCTTCTCTGGAAACACCATATATTTT. Translated, it gives CASSLPGTGGFSGNTIYF.

As regards this clone: The CDR3 ends on some other residue instead of the conserved phenylalanine or tryptophan, so this is likely a read error. It is unclear where the CDR3 begins or ends on the DNA, so no DNA is shown, and the CDR3 is as TCRdb lists it. This chain connects TRBV18 to TRBJ1-1; TRBD1, the table's D call, lacks a check against the DNA. CDR1 is KGHSH and CDR2 is LQKENI in the germline V gene. The length of the CDR3 is 14 amino acids, counting both ends. CDR3 residues: CASSQGQGAPFALT.

The chain couples TRBV19 to TRBJ2-1, with 8 bases lining up with TRBD1. The CDR3 length is 14 residues. Germline loops: CDR1 LNHDA, CDR2 SQIVND (reference sequence). V was clipped by 8 bases and J by 7 bases; unmatched bases: 10. CDR3 coding DNA: TGTGCCAGTGGGTTAAGGGACAGGTTAAATGAGCAGTTCTTC. It specifies CASGLRDRLNEQFF.

V gene TRBV28 combines with J gene TRBJ1-3; D perhaps matches TRBD1 (5 bases). Germline V CDR1 and CDR2: MDHEN, SYDVKM. V was shortened by 3 bases and J by 0 bases, with 12 bases between the two germline ends. This CDR3 is 16 amino acids long. This CDR3 is CASSFGPGLSGNTIYF. The CDR3 bases are TGTGCCAGCAGTTTCGGGCCGGGACTCTCTGGAAACACCATATATTTT.

The rearrangement joins TRBV10-1 to TRBJ2-1; TRBD1 agrees at 11 bases. Germline lookup yields CDR1 WNHNN and CDR2 SYGVQD (reference sequence). J gave up 9 bases and V 0 bases, and 4 bases lay outside the gene matches. The length of the CDR3 is 15 residues. In nucleotides, the CDR3 is TGCGCCAGCAGTGAGTCGGGGACAGGGGGTCCTGAGCAGTTCTTC. Encoded protein: CASSESGTGGPEQFF.

J is TRBJ2-2 and V is TRBV9, with 10 bases aligning to TRBD2. This CDR3 is 20 amino acids long. Germline V gene lookup returns CDR1 SGDLS and CDR2 YYNGEE. J lost 3 bases, V lost 3 bases, and 17 bases had no gene match. The CDR3 spells CASSASPGLAAGGHTGELFF. DNA of the CDR3: TGTGCCAGCAGCGCCTCACCAGGACTAGCGGCAGGGGGACACACCGGGGAGCTGTTTTTT.

The chain is built from TRBV9 and TRBJ2-1, with D possibly matching TRBD2 (5 bases). Germline V gene lookup returns CDR1 SGDLS and CDR2 YYNGEE. This CDR3 is built from 13 residues. Trimming took off 7 bases at V and 9 bases at J, with 17 bases between the two ends. The CDR3 loop reads CASQSTSGFEQFF. DNA for the CDR3: TGTGCCAGCCAAAGTACTAGTGGCTTTGAGCAGTTCTTC.

The V gene is TRBV6-2 or TRBV6-3, the J gene TRBJ2-4; 8 nucleotides line up with TRBD1. The V gene's germline CDR1 is MNHEY and CDR2 SVGEGT. The CDR3 has 15 residues. With V trimmed by 2 bases and J by 7 bases, 7 bases remained unmatched. The CDR3 reads CASSYPTGEFNIQYF. In DNA, the CDR3 is TGTGCCAGCAGTTACCCGACAGGGGAATTTAACATTCAGTACTTC.

The chain joins TRBV7-2 to TRBJ2-3, with 7 nucleotides matching TRBD2. V dropped 3 bases and J dropped 1; count of bases not matched to a gene: 4. The CDR3 runs 15 residues. In germline, CDR1 is SGHTA, CDR2 FQGNSA. CDR3 region: CASSFRGRGTDTQYF. The DNA for the CDR3 is TGTGCCAGCAGCTTCCGGGGGAGGGGCACAGATACGCAGTATTTT.

The chain uses TRBV6-4 and TRBJ2-3, with a tentative D call TRBD2 (5 bases). Germline V gene lookup returns CDR1 MRHNA and CDR2 SNTAGT. Trimming pared 2 bases from V and 4 bases from J, leaving 7 bases between. There are 13 residues in the CDR3. The CDR3 DNA reads as TGTGCCAGCAGTGACGGGAGTCCAGATACGCAGTATTTT. This translates into CASSDGSPDTQYF.

This chain links TRBV13 with TRBJ2-1; no definite D call. V was cut by 5 bases and J by 5 bases, with 13 bases left in between. This CDR3 has 14 residues. CDR1 and CDR2 from the germline V gene are PRHDT and FYEKMQ (reference sequence). CDR3 DNA sequence: TGTGCCAGCAGCGATAACGCGCGGAACAATGAGCAGTTCTTC. It specifies CASSDNARNNEQFF.

The genes are TRBV5-1 and TRBJ2-7; 9 nucleotides line up with TRBD1. V lost 0 bases, J lost 12 bases, and 7 bases stayed unmatched. The germline gives CDR1 SGHRS, CDR2 YFSETQ. This CDR3 region has 13 residues. The DNA for the CDR3 is TGCGCCAGCAGCTTGGGATCTGGGACAGGGCTGTACTTC. This translates into CASSLGSGTGLYF.

Concerning this clone: Other DNA variants within this sample encode the same CDR3. DNA for the CDR3: TGTGCCAGCAGCTTAGATAGATCCTATGGCTACACCTTC. Its translation: CASSLDRSYGYTF. V usage is TRBV7-2 and J usage is TRBJ1-2; unclear D gene. There are 13 residues in the CDR3. From germline, CDR1 is SGHTA and CDR2 FQGNSA. Trimming took 1 base from V and 4 from J, leaving 7 bases between them.

This chain connects TRBV10-2 to TRBJ1-2; D may be TRBD1 (5 bases). Germline CDR1 reads WSHSY; CDR2 reads SAAADI. V was cut by 0 bases and J by 4 bases, with 15 bases left in between. The CDR3 consists of 16 residues. CDR3 nucleotides: TGCGCCAGCAGTGAGTCCCCCGTGGGAGGGGCCTATGGCTACACCTTC. Amino acid sequence: CASSESPVGGAYGYTF.

The genes are TRBV6-5 and TRBJ1-4; 11 bases fit TRBD1. Germline V lookup: CDR1 MNHEY, CDR2 SVGAGI. This CDR3 comprises 15 residues. Germline trimming cut 6 bases from V and 8 bases from J; bases unmatched to any gene: 8. CDR3 DNA: TGTGCCAGCAGCCGACCGGGACAGGGGGTGGAAAAACTGTTTTTT. This translates into CASSRPGQGVEKLFF.

The chain recombines TRBV18 with TRBJ1-3; D not resolved. The CDR3 covers 14 residues. CDR1 and CDR2 (germline): KGHSH, LQKENI. Trimming took 0 bases from V and 4 from J, leaving 7 bases between them. The CDR3 DNA follows: TGTGCCAGCTCACCACCGTCGACAGGAAACACCATATATTTT. Translated: CASSPPSTGNTIYF.